The T cell receptor beta chain described here comes from a study of T cells in Graves' hyperthyroidism and ophthalmopathy. V was trimmed by 1 base and J by 5 bases, leaving 13 bases between them. This CDR3 contains 15 residues. Looked up from germline, CDR1 is SGHRS and CDR2 is YFSETQ. Using RNA transcripts as the source, TCR beta CDR3 regions were amplified. TCR CDR3 regions were first amplified by RT-PCR with HTBI primers. One entry per CDR3 protein, called by TCRdb with MiXCR from the multiplex PCR reads. The data hold about 640,000 distinct CDR3 sequences, with about 20% observed a single time. Sequences were obtained from blood. The rearrangement joins TRBV5-1 to TRBJ1-3, with a possible D match to TRBD1 (5 bases). This TCR was recovered from a man aged 25-45 years with Graves' ophthalmopathy. The CDR3 region is CASSLKGVSRNTIYF. The CDR3 nucleotides read TGCGCCAGCAGCTTGAAAGGGGTATCCAGAAACACCATATATTTT.